Listed here are 10 T cell receptor beta chains from one sample, sequenced in a study of vaccination and CD4 T cells after COVID-19. The Oncomine TCR Beta short-read assay was applied to DNA of cultured CD4+ T cells. One entry per CDR3 protein, called by TCRdb with MiXCR from the PCR reads. Here the sample spans about 6,800 distinct CDR3 sequences, approximately 24% being singletons. Noted treatment: roughly 10-day PBMC culture with coronavirus spike peptide pools or control peptides (ViraFEST assay). Their antigens remain unidentified. Sequencing used CD4+ T cells from blood, cultured in vitro, obtained after SARS-CoV-2 vaccination. The origin of the receptors is a human donor who had recovered from COVID-19.

The chain joins TRBV2 to TRBJ2-3; no clear D. The CDR3 sequence is 12 residues long. Trimming cost V 3 bases and J 5 bases, with 6 bases left between them. The germline gives CDR1 SNHLY, CDR2 FYNNEI. Here the CDR3 reads CASSDYRDTQYF. CDR3 coding DNA: TGTGCCAGCAGTGATTACAGAGATACGCAGTATTTT.

The CDR3 region has the DNA TGTGCCAGCAGTTACTCGTGGTCACAAAGCTATGGCTACACCTTC. It translates to CASSYSWSQSYGYTF. V gene TRBV6-5 combines with J gene TRBJ1-2, with no clear D. Germline V gene data show CDR1 as MNHEY and CDR2 as SVGAGI. The V gene lost 0 bases and the J gene lost 4 bases, with 12 bases spanning the gap. The CDR3 consists of 15 residues.

This clonotype appeared a few times. The chain couples TRBV7-8 to TRBJ1-5; D unclear. Germline CDR1 SGHVS, CDR2 FQNEAQ. This CDR3 region has 13 residues. Trimming took 3 bases from V and 7 from J, leaving 10 bases between them. In nucleotides, the CDR3 is TGTGCCAGCAGCTTCGGGCAGGTCCAGCCCCAGCATTTT. Its translation: CASSFGQVQPQHF.

The V and J genes are TRBV5-4 and TRBJ1-5, with TRBD1 matching over 7 bases. The V and J ends lost 2 bases and 2 bases, in that order; junction bases with no gene match: 7. The CDR3 runs 16 residues. The germline CDR1 and CDR2 sequences are SGHNT and YYREEE (reference sequence). The CDR3 spells CASSFTGALGNQPQHF. Written as DNA, the CDR3 is TGTGCCAGCAGCTTTACAGGGGCTCTAGGCAATCAGCCCCAGCATTTT.

This clonotype is classed as large. This chain uses TRBV20-1 with TRBJ2-7; possible D gene TRBD1, 5 bases. Per germline, CDR1 DFQATT and CDR2 SNEGSKA (reference sequence). The CDR3 spans 12 residues. V gave up 6 bases and J gave up 1 base, with 10 bases separating them. The DNA of the CDR3 is TGCAGTGCGGCGTGGACATCCTACGAGCAGTACTTC. Translated: CSAAWTSYEQYF.

In this sample, this clonotype turned up a few times. The chain couples TRBV24-1 to TRBJ2-3; weak D call: TRBD1 (6 bases). There are 14 residues in the CDR3. Trimming stripped 6 bases from V and 1 base from J, with 10 bases between. The germline gives CDR1 KGHDR, CDR2 SFDVKD. The CDR3 DNA reads TGTGCCACCAGTAAGACAGGAGGCACAGATACGCAGTATTTT. Its translation is CATSKTGGTDTQYF.

This clonotype is deemed medium-sized (0.01 to 0.1%). The genes are TRBV20-1 and TRBJ2-5; 9 bases are a match to TRBD2. Germline V lookup: CDR1 DFQATT, CDR2 SNEGSKA (reference sequence). The CDR3 sequence is 13 residues long. Here the CDR3 reads CGTIAGDQETQYF. CDR3 sequence (DNA): TGCGGAACCATAGCGGGGGATCAAGAGACCCAGTACTTC.

This sequence joins TRBV6-4 and TRBJ2-1; D is unresolved. V dropped 0 bases and J dropped 7 bases, with 7 bases sitting between them. Germline assignment: CDR1 MRHNA and CDR2 SNTAGT. The CDR3 covers 13 residues. DNA for the CDR3: TGTGCCAGCAGTGACTCAGCCGAGAATGAGCAGTTCTTC. Translating gives CASSDSAENEQFF.

The rearrangement links TRBV20-1 to TRBJ2-7; TRBD1 aligns across 8 bases. Losses at the gene ends were 3 bases for V and 4 bases for J; bases not matched to a gene: 8. This CDR3 comprises 14 residues. Per the germline V gene, CDR1 is DFQATT and CDR2 is SNEGSKA (reference sequence). CDR3 amino acids: CSASKGDRSYEQYF. For the CDR3, the DNA is TGCAGTGCTAGTAAAGGGGACAGGTCTTACGAGCAGTACTTC.

The table lists this clonotype with a few counts. The rearrangement joins TRBV6-1 to TRBJ1-5, with D tentatively TRBD1 (5 bases). Germline assignment: CDR1 MNHNS and CDR2 SASEGT. The length of the CDR3 is 13 residues. V was cut by 5 bases and J by 6 bases, with 11 bases left in between. This CDR3 reads CASSTIGGQPQHF. DNA for the CDR3: TGTGCCAGCAGTACGATCGGGGGTCAGCCCCAGCATTTT.